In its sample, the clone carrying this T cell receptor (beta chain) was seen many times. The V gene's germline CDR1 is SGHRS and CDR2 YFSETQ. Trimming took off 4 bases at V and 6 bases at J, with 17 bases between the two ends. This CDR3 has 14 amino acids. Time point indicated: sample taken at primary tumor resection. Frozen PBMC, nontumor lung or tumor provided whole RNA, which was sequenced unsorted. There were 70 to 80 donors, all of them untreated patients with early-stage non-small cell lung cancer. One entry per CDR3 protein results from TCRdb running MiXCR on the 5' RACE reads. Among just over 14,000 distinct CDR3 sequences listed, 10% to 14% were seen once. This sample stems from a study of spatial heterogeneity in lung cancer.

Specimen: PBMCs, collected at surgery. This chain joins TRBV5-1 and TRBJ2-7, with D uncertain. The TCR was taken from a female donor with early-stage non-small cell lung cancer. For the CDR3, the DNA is TGCGCCAGCAGCCCCCAGGTCCCGACCACCGAGCAGTACTTC. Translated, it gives CASSPQVPTTEQYF.